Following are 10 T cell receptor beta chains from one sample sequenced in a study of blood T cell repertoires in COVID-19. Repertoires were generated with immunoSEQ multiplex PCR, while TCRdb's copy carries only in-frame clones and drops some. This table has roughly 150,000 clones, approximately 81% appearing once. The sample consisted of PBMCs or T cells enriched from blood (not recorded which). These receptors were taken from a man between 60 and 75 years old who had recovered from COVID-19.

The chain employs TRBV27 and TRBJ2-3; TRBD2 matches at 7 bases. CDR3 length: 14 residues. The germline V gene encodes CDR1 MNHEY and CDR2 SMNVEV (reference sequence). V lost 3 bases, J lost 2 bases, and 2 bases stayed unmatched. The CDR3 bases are TGTGCCAGCAGTTTGGGACTAAACACAGATACGCAGTATTTT. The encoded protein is CASSLGLNTDTQYF.

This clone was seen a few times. The CDR3 region is CASSLGLAGSQYNEQFF. CDR3 DNA: TGTGCCAGCAGCTTAGGCCTAGCGGGGAGCCAATACAATGAGCAGTTCTTC. This chain connects TRBV7-6 to TRBJ2-1; 9 bases are a match to TRBD2. Germline-derived CDR1 and CDR2 are SGHVS and FNYEAQ. The V and J ends lost 1 base and 4 bases, in that order; junction bases with no gene match: 8. This CDR3 is built from 17 residues.

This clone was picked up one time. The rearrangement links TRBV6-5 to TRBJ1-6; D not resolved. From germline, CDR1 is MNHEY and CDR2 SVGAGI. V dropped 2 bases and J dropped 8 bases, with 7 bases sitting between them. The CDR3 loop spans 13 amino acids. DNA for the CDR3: TGTGCCAGCAGTTACGACCTAGATTCACCCCTCCACTTT. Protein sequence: CASSYDLDSPLHF.

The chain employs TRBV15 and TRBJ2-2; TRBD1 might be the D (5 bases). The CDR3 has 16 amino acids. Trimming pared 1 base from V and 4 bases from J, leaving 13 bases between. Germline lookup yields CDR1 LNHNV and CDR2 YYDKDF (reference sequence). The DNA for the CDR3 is TGTGCCACCAGCAGAGCAAGCGACAGACTCACCGGGGAGCTGTTTTTT. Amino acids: CATSRASDRLTGELFF.

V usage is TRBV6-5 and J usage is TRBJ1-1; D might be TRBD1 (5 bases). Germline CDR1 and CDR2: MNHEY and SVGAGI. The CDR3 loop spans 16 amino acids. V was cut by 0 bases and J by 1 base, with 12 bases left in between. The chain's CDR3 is CASSYSMGGANTEAFF. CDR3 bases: TGTGCCAGCAGTTACTCGATGGGGGGAGCGAACACTGAAGCTTTCTTT.

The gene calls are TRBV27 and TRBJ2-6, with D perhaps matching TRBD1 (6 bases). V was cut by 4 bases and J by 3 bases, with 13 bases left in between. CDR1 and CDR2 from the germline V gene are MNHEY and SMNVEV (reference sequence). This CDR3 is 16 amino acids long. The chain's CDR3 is CASSSRTGFGANVLTF. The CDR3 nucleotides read TGTGCCAGCAGTTCTAGAACAGGGTTTGGGGCCAACGTCCTGACTTTC.

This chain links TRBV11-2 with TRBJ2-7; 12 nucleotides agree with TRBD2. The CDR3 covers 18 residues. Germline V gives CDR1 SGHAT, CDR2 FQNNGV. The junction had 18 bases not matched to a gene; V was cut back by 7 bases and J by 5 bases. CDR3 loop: CASTSLVGSTSGGDEQYF. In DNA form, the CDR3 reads TGTGCCAGCACCAGCTTGGTCGGGTCGACTAGCGGGGGAGACGAGCAGTACTTC.

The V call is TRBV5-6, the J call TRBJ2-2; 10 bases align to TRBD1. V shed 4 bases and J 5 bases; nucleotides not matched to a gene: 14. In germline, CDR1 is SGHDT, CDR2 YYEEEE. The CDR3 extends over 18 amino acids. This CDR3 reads CASSPQGFDRGLTGELFF. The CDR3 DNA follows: TGTGCCAGCAGCCCCCAAGGGTTCGACAGGGGGCTTACCGGGGAGCTGTTTTTT.

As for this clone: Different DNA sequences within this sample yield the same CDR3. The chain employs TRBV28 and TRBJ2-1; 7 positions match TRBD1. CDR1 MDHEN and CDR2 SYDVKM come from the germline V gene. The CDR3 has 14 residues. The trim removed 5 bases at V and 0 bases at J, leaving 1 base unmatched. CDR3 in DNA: TGTGCCAGCAGTAGGGACAGCTCCTACAATGAGCAGTTCTTC. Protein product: CASSRDSSYNEQFF.

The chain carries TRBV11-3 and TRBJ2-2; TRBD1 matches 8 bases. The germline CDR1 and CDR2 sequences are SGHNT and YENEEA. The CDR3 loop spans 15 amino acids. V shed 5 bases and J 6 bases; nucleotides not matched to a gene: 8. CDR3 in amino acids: CASSETGAFAGELFF. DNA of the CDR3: TGTGCCAGCAGCGAGACAGGGGCATTCGCCGGGGAGCTGTTTTTT.